Presented here are 14 T cell receptor beta chains from one specimen sequenced in a study of T cell responses to AZD1222 COVID-19 vaccine. Produced via immunoSEQ multiplex PCR; TCRdb's table is partial and in-frame only. The sample carries around 100,000 clones, around 85% recorded once. Sequences were derived from peripheral blood, sampled on day 0 of AZD1222 vaccination. Receptor source: an adult in good health.

The chain recombines TRBV7-9 with TRBJ2-1; D is ambiguous. Trimming stripped 1 base from V and 8 bases from J, with 9 bases between. CDR3 length equals 13 residues. Germline lookup yields CDR1 SEHNR and CDR2 FQNEAQ (reference sequence). CDR3 sequence reads: CASSLVGRDEQFF. For the CDR3, the DNA is TGTGCCAGCAGCTTAGTTGGTCGGGATGAGCAGTTCTTC.

The table lists this clone with a few counts. V and J are TRBV6-2 or TRBV6-3 and TRBJ2-7, with 10 bases aligning to TRBD1. The trim removed 6 bases at V and 6 bases at J, leaving 11 bases unmatched. The germline gives CDR1 MNHEY, CDR2 SVGEGT. This CDR3 is built from 15 residues. Written as DNA, the CDR3 is TGTGCCAGCAGCCGACCGGCGGGACAGGGGTCCGAGCAGTACTTC. Amino acid sequence: CASSRPAGQGSEQYF.

The chain links TRBV14 to TRBJ2-7; D is unclear. V was shortened by 3 bases and J by 0 bases, with 0 bases between the two germline ends. The CDR3 loop spans 11 amino acids. Germline loops: CDR1 SGHDN, CDR2 FVKESK. CDR3 bases: TGTGCCAGCAGCCACTCCTACGAGCAGTACTTC. It specifies CASSHSYEQYF.

The chain employs TRBV6-6 and TRBJ1-2; 12 nucleotides match TRBD1. Germline lookup yields CDR1 MNHNY and CDR2 SVGAGI (reference sequence). This CDR3 is built from 14 residues. Trimming cost V 5 bases and J 6 bases; bases outside gene matches: 4. Written as DNA, the CDR3 is TGTGCCAGCAGTAGGGACAGGGGGCAGGATGGCTACACCTTC. It translates to CASSRDRGQDGYTF.

This chain links TRBV12-3 or TRBV12-4 with TRBJ2-5; D not resolved. Trimming cost V 3 bases and J 5 bases, with 7 bases left between them. The length of the CDR3 is 12 residues. The CDR3: CASSFSTETQYF. CDR3 DNA sequence: TGTGCCAGCAGTTTTTCAACGGAGACCCAGTACTTC.

As concerns this clone: Other DNA sequences in the sample encode the same CDR3. This chain connects TRBV3-1 (or the pseudogene TRBV3-2) to TRBJ2-5, with 7 bases identical to TRBD1. CDR1 is LGHDT, CDR2 YNNKEL, per germline (reference sequence). The V and J ends lost 1 base and 5 bases, in that order; junction bases with no gene match: 4. CDR3 size: 14 residues. The CDR3 loop is CASSQGGGQETQYF. CDR3 nucleotides: TGTGCCAGCAGCCAAGGAGGGGGACAGGAGACCCAGTACTTC.

This sequence joins TRBV4-3 and TRBJ1-5; 9 nucleotides line up with TRBD1. Looked up from germline, CDR1 is LGHNA and CDR2 is YSLEER. V shed 4 bases and J 5 bases; nucleotides not matched to a gene: 6. The CDR3 loop spans 15 amino acids. The CDR3 loop reads CASSRDRGSDQPQHF. DNA for the CDR3: TGCGCCAGCAGCCGAGACAGGGGGTCGGATCAGCCCCAGCATTTT.

In its sample, this clone was seen once. This chain joins TRBV4-3 and TRBJ2-1; 7 positions match TRBD1. V lost 0 bases to trimming and J lost 5 bases; unmatched junction nucleotides: 13. This CDR3 contains 18 residues. In germline, CDR1 is LGHNA, CDR2 YSLEER. The CDR3 coding sequence is TGCGCCAGCAGCCAAGATCCGGTGGGACAGTTTGGAGACAATGAGCAGTTCTTC. Translating it yields CASSQDPVGQFGDNEQFF.

The chain combines TRBV29-1 with TRBJ2-7, with 7 bases fitting TRBD1. This CDR3 spans 17 amino acids. The germline V gene has CDR1 SQVTM and CDR2 ANQGSEA. With V trimmed by 0 bases and J by 3 bases, 14 bases remained unmatched. The CDR3 reads CSVEEPGRDSPYYEQYF. CDR3 DNA sequence: TGCAGCGTTGAAGAACCGGGACGGGACAGTCCCTACTACGAGCAGTACTTC.

This rearrangement joins TRBV7-8 to TRBJ2-7, with 9 positions matching TRBD2. The CDR3 runs to 12 residues. Germline V gene sequence: CDR1 SGHVS, CDR2 FQNEAQ. The V and J ends lost 5 bases and 6 bases, in that order; junction bases with no gene match: 2. CDR3 protein: CASSPSGIEQYF. CDR3 nucleotide sequence: TGTGCCAGCAGCCCTAGCGGGATCGAGCAGTACTTC.

The genes are TRBV21-1 and TRBJ1-1. TRBV21-1 has pseudogene status. The CDR3 contains 11 residues. The CDR3 DNA reads as TGTGCCACTCCGCTATCGGGGGAAGCTTTCTTT. Its translation: CATPLSGEAFF.

The chain links TRBV5-1 to TRBJ2-7, with 11 bases lining up with TRBD1. CDR1 SGHRS and CDR2 YFSETQ come from the germline V gene. V was pared by 3 bases and J by 7 bases, with 12 bases of the junction left unmatched. The CDR3 runs 16 residues. As DNA, the CDR3 is TGCGCCAGCAGCTCGGGGCCGGGACAGGGGGATGGTGAGCAGTACTTC. It translates to CASSSGPGQGDGEQYF.

The chain uses TRBV4-1 and TRBJ2-7; D is undetermined. V lost 0 bases to trimming and J lost 1 base, with 7 bases between them. The CDR3 is made up of 14 amino acids. The germline gives CDR1 MGHRA, CDR2 YSYEKL. CDR3 in amino acids: CASSQDENSYEQYF. In DNA, the CDR3 is TGCGCCAGCAGCCAAGATGAGAATTCCTACGAGCAGTACTTC.

The count of this clone is one. The chain joins TRBV27 to TRBJ2-7; 8 nucleotides align to TRBD2. CDR1 is MNHEY, CDR2 SMNVEV, per germline (reference sequence). This CDR3 is 15 amino acids long. The V and J ends lost 5 bases and 0 bases, in that order; junction bases with no gene match: 6. CDR3 residues: CASSGRGGSSYEQYF. The DNA for the CDR3 is TGTGCCAGCAGTGGACGCGGGGGGAGCTCCTACGAGCAGTACTTC.